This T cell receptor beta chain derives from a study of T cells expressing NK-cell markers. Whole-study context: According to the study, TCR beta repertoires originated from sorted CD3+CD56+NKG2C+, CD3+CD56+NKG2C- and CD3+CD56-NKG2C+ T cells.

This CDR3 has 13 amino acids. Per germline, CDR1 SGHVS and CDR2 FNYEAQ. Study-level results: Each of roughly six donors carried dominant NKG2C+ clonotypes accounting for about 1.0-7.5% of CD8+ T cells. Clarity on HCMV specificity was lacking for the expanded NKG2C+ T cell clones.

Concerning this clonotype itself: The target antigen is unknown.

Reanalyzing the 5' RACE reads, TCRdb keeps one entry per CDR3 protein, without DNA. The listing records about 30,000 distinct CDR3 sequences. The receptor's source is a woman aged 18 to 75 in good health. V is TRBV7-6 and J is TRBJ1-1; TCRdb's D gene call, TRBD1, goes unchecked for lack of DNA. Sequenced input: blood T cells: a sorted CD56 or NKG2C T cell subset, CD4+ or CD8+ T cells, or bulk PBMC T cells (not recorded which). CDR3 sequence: CASRDKGNTEAFF.